This T cell receptor beta chain appears in the sequencing data of a study of CD8 T cells in Susac syndrome. With random hexamers, reverse transcription was performed on about 0.5 to 1 ug of RNA. Amplification of TCR beta CDR3 used immunoSEQ multiplex PCR across 54 Vbeta and 13 Jbeta. TCRdb reprocessed the immunoSEQ multiplex PCR reads with MiXCR, giving one entry per CDR3 protein. The repertoire holds roughly 400,000 distinct CDR3 sequences, with approximately 85% as singletons. CD8+ and CD4+ T cells from blood underwent TCR beta sequencing, which was carried out in a high-throughput format. Each multiple sclerosis control was a treatment-naive patient with relapsing-remitting disease that was either stable or active. The TEMRA cells underwent FACS enrichment, while the CD8+ and CD4+ T cells underwent negative isolation. Germline trimming cut 5 bases from V and 6 bases from J; bases unmatched to any gene: 15. The CDR3 sequence is 17 residues long. Per the germline V gene, CDR1 is SEHNR and CDR2 is FQNEAQ (reference sequence).

This receptor was taken from a human donor with multiple sclerosis. The chain employs TRBV7-9 and TRBJ2-3; 9 bases line up with TRBD1. The specimen sequenced was CD8+ T cells from PBMCs. The CDR3 loop reads CASSPNRDRDSYDTQYF. CDR3 coding DNA: TGTGCCAGCAGCCCGAACCGGGACAGGGACTCCTACGATACGCAGTATTTT.